This TCR beta chain was retrieved from a study of cytomegalovirus exposure and HLA in healthy donors. This clone is judged medium-sized. Antigen unknown. Study observations and caveats: Many donors carried some public TCRs, although rarity characterized most TCR sequences. TCR beta chains associated with HLA were, in a later analysis, more clonally expanded than equally common others.

The V end was cut by 4 bases, the J end by 3 bases, with 15 bases between. CDR1 is MGHDK, CDR2 SYGVNS, per germline. The CDR3 has 15 amino acids. Both 60 Vbeta primers and 13 Jbeta primers went into the PCR. Measured with immunoSEQ multiplex PCR; TCRdb has only the in-frame clones, and not every one. The sample carries some 130,000 clones, 65% to 80% recorded once. Sequenced input: PBMCs. The chain carries TRBV25-1 and TRBJ1-1; D perhaps matches TRBD1 (6 bases). The receptor was isolated from a male donor in good health and CMV-seropositive. CDR3 region: CASSGRTAGDTEAFF. CDR3 DNA: TGTGCCAGCAGTGGACGGACAGCAGGAGACACTGAAGCTTTCTTT. The variable domain in full, completed from reference TRBV25-1 and TRBJ1-1, reads EADIYQTPRYLVIGTGKKITLECSQTMGHDKMYWYQQDPGMELHLIHYSYGVNSTEKGDLSSESTVSRIRTEHFPLTLESARPSHTSQYLCASSGRTAGDTEAFFGQGTRLTVV.